This T cell receptor beta chain appears in the sequencing data of a study of blood T cell repertoires in COVID-19. Trimming at V came to 5 bases and at J to 9 bases, leaving 2 bases not matched to a gene. Germline V CDR1 and CDR2: MDHEN, SYDVKM. The CDR3 contains 11 residues. The protocol was immunoSEQ multiplex PCR, while the TCRdb copy is restricted to in-frame clones and leaves out a portion. Among fewer than 400,000 clones listed, under 90% were seen once. Sequencing was performed on PBMCs or T cells enriched from blood (not recorded which). The sequence was obtained from a man between 60 and 75 years old who had recovered from COVID-19. The chain combines TRBV28 with TRBJ2-5; 8 nucleotides line up with TRBD2. CDR3 sequence reads: CASSPGGSQYF. CDR3 nucleotide sequence: TGTGCCAGCAGTCCGGGGGGGTCCCAGTACTTC.